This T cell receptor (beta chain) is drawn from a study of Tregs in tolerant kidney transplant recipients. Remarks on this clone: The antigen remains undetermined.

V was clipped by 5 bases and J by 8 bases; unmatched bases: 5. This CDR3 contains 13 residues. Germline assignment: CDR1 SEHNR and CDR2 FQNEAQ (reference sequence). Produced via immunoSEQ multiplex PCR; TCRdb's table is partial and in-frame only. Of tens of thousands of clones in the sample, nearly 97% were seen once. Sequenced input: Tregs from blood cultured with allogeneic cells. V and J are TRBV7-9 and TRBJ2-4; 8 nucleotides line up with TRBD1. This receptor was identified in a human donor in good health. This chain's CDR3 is CASSLGQVDIQYF. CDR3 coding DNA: TGTGCCAGCAGCCTGGGACAGGTGGACATTCAGTACTTC.